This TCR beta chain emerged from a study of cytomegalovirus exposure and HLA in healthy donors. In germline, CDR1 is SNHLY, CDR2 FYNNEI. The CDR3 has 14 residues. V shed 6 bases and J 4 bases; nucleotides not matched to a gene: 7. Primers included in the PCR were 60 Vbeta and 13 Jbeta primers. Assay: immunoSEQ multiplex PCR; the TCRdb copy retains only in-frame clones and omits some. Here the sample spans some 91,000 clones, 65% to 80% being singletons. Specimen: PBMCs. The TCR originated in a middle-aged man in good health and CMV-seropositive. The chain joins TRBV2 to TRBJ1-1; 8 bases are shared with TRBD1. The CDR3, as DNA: TGTGCCAGCAGCTTCCAGGGGGCGTTCACTGAAGCTTTCTTT. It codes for CASSFQGAFTEAFF.